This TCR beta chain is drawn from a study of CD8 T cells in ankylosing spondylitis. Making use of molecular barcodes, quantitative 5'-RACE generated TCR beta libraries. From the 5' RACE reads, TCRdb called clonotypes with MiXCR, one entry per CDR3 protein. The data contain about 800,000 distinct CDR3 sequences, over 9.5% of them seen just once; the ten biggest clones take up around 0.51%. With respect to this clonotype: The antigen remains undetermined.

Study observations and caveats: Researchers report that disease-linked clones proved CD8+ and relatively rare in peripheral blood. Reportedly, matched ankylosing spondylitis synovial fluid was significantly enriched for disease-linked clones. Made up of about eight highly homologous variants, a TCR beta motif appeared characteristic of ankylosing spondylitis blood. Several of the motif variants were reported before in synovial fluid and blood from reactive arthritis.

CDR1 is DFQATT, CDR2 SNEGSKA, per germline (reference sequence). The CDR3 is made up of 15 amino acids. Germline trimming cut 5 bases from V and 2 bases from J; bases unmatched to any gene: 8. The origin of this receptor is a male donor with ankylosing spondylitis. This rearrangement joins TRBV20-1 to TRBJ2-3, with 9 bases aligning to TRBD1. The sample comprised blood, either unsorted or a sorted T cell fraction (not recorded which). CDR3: CSAGDRVGSTDTQYF. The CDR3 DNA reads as TGCAGTGCTGGGGACAGGGTCGGGTCCACAGATACGCAGTATTTT.